This TCR beta chain originates from a study of vaccination and CD4 T cells after COVID-19. The ends were cut back, 6 bases at V and 0 bases at J, with 15 bases in the middle. CDR1 is MNHEY, CDR2 SMNVEV, per germline (reference sequence). The CDR3 is 15 residues long. The Oncomine TCR Beta short-read assay was what sequenced the DNA obtained from cultured CD4+ T cells. From CD4+ T cells that had been cultured, genomic DNA was extracted. TCRdb re-analysed the PCR reads in MiXCR, keeping a single row per CDR3 protein. The sample lists about 11,000 distinct CDR3 sequences, 32% seen once, with approximately 15% in the top ten. This clonotype occurred a few times. The antigen is not known. As to treatment: approximately 10-day PBMC culture with coronavirus spike peptide pools or control peptides (ViraFEST assay). According to the study, CD4+ T cells from the unexposed donor were gathered ahead of the COVID-19 pandemic (2011-2018). With peptide pools, ViraFEST first expanded antigen-specific T cells and afterwards sequenced their TCRs. PBMCs were cultured at 1.5 million to 2.5 million per well with approximately 9.8 IU/ml IL-2 and approximately 9.7 ug/ml peptide pools.

This clonotype originated in a human donor in good health. The gene calls are TRBV27 and TRBJ2-7, with TRBD1 as a possible D gene (6 bases). What was sequenced was CD4+ T cells from blood, cultured in vitro. CDR3 sequence: CASSRGGWGSYEQYF. CDR3 nucleotide sequence: TGTGCCAGCAGCCGAGGGGGATGGGGCTCCTACGAGCAGTACTTC.